This T cell receptor (beta chain) was sequenced in a study of blood T cell repertoires in COVID-19. At the level of the study: Samples came from the United States, Italy and Spain, spanning acute and convalescent COVID-19.

CDR1 and CDR2 from the germline V gene are MNHNS and SASEGT. The junction had 19 bases not matched to a gene; V was cut back by 4 bases and J by 11 bases. The CDR3 has 17 amino acids. Authors' processing steps: Scientists estimated how many nucleated cells there were by amplifying reference gene primers. The assay was immunoSEQ multiplex PCR, and TCRdb's table has in-frame clones only and misses some. That table furnishes V, J and clone size, whereas the DNA furnished D and trimming. The table includes about 490,000 clones, roughly 88% detected once. The source is a human donor in a cohort sampled during active COVID-19. The genes are TRBV6-1 and TRBJ1-4, with 7 bases identical to TRBD1. Material: peripheral blood. As DNA, the CDR3 is TGTGCCAGCAGTGCTTACAGGATGGCAGGGGGATGGGGGAAACTGTTTTTT. Translation gives CASSAYRMAGGWGKLFF.